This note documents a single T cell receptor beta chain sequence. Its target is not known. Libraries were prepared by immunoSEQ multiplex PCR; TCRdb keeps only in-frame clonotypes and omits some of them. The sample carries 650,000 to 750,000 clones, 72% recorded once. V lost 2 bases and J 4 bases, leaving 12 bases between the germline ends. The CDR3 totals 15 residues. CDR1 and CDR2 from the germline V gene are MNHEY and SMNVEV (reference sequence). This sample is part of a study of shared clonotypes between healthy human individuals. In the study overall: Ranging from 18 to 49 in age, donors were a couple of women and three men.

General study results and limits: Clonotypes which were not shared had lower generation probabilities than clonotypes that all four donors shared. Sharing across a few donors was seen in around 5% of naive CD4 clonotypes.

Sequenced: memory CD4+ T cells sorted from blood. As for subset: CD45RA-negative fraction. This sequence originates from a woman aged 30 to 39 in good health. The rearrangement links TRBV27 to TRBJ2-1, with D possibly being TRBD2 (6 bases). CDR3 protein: CASSLTGEGYNEQFF. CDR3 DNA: TGTGCCAGCAGTTTAACGGGAGAAGGGTACAATGAGCAGTTCTTC.